This entry lists 8 T cell receptor beta chains sequenced from one sample in a study of T cell repertoires in cytomegalovirus infection. MiXCR was run by TCRdb on the reads, yielding one entry per CDR3 protein. In the table there are 100,000 or so distinct CDR3 sequences, under 25% of which are singletons. Specimen: CD8+ T cells from PBMCs. Receptor source: a human donor in good health (CMV status not recorded). Some clones in this sample may be carry-over from other donors' samples.

The table lists this clonotype with many counts. The chain employs TRBV19 and TRBJ2-1; 14 bases are shared with TRBD2. Germline trimming cut 10 bases from V and 2 bases from J; bases unmatched to any gene: 10. The CDR3 is 17 amino acids. In germline, CDR1 is LNHDA, CDR2 SQIVND (reference sequence). The CDR3 protein is CAISGTSGSGTYNEQFF. CDR3 nucleotides: TGTGCCATTTCCGGGACTAGCGGGAGCGGAACCTACAATGAGCAGTTCTTC. The complete variable domain, with remaining parts taken from reference TRBV19 and TRBJ2-1, reads DGGITQSPKYLFRKEGQNVTLSCEQNLNHDAMYWYRQDPGQGLRLIYYSQIVNDFQKGDIAEGYSVSREKKESFPLTVTSAQKNPTAFYLCAISGTSGSGTYNEQFFGPGTRLTVL.

This chain uses TRBV19 with TRBJ1-1, with D unclear. This CDR3 is 16 amino acids long. Trimming left V 2 bases short and J 1 base short, with 14 bases between. Germline V gene data show CDR1 as LNHDA and CDR2 as SQIVND (reference sequence). The CDR3 nucleotides are TGTGCCAGTAGTATATGGGCCGAGGCATGGAACACTGAAGCTTTCTTT. Residues: CASSIWAEAWNTEAFF.

V is TRBV30 and J is TRBJ2-1, with TRBD2 identical over 9 bases. The CDR3 totals 12 residues. With V trimmed by 5 bases and J by 10 bases, 6 bases remained unmatched. Germline V gene lookup returns CDR1 GTSNPN and CDR2 SVGIG (reference sequence). CDR3 in amino acids: CAWWRGGDEQFF. The CDR3 DNA is TGTGCCTGGTGGCGGGGGGGCGACGAGCAGTTCTTC.

The table lists this clonotype with many counts. This sequence joins TRBV7-8 and TRBJ1-5; TRBD1 agrees at 9 bases. Germline V gives CDR1 SGHVS, CDR2 FQNEAQ. This CDR3 region has 15 residues. The junction had 8 bases not matched to a gene; V was cut back by 3 bases and J by 8 bases. The CDR3 region is CASSLTQGAGEPQHF. In nucleotides, the CDR3 is TGTGCCAGCAGCTTGACACAGGGGGCAGGGGAGCCCCAGCATTTT.

This rearrangement joins TRBV11-2 to TRBJ1-5, with D perhaps matching TRBD1 (5 bases). The ends were cut back, 5 bases at V and 2 bases at J, with 13 bases in the middle. Germline CDR1 is SGHAT and CDR2 is FQNNGV. The CDR3 is made up of 15 amino acids. Written as DNA, the CDR3 is TGTGCCAGCAGCCAGACGGGGGAGCGCAATCAGCCCCAGCATTTT. Translated, it gives CASSQTGERNQPQHF.

CDR3 coding DNA: TGCAGTGCTAGAACGGCCCGAACCGGGGAGCTGTTTTTT. Translating gives CSARTARTGELFF. The chain recombines TRBV20-1 with TRBJ2-2; D remains unclear. Germline CDR1 reads DFQATT; CDR2 reads SNEGSKA (reference sequence). V gave up 2 bases and J gave up 5 bases, with 9 bases separating them. The length of the CDR3 is 13 residues.

This clonotype was picked up a small number of times. The CDR3 sequence: CASSPNEARELFF. In DNA, the CDR3 is TGCGCCAGCAGCCCCAATGAGGCCCGGGAGCTGTTTTTT. The chain carries TRBV4-1 and TRBJ2-2; D is undetermined. Trimming cost V 4 bases and J 9 bases, with 12 bases left between them. Germline V gene sequence: CDR1 MGHRA, CDR2 YSYEKL. CDR3 length: 13 amino acids.

Regarding this clonotype: No conserved phenylalanine or tryptophan is present at the end of the CDR3, so a read error is the likely explanation. The rearrangement links TRBV12-5 to TRBJ2-1; 9 bases are shared with TRBD2. Trimming at V came to 3 bases and at J to 4 bases, leaving 16 bases not matched to a gene. CDR3 length: 19 residues. Germline V gene data show CDR1 as LGHNT and CDR2 as FRNRAP. This chain's CDR3 is CASGFWREGFEEGYNEQFL. The CDR3, as DNA: TGTGCTAGTGGTTTCTGGCGGGAGGGGTTCGAGGAGGGGTACAATGAGCAGTTCTTA.